The rows below give T cell receptor beta chains drawn from one sample of a study of human T cells and chemical hapten exposure. TCRdb re-derived calls from the RACE reads in MiXCR, one entry per CDR3 protein. There are tens of thousands of distinct CDR3 sequences in the sample; 9.9% occur only once, and approximately 16% lies in the top ten. This sample comprised whole blood, obtained in connection with sensitization to the hapten diphenylcyclopropenone (DPC). These receptors all come from a woman in her thirties or forties with alopecia areata. Some clones in this sample may be carry-over from other donors' samples. The CDR3 runs from the conserved cysteine through the conserved F or W. D genes are given only for firm matches. The size field is filled for only some rows; it gives once, few, many or a size class.

D	length	V	size	J	DNA	CDR3
-	16	TRBV20-1	many	TRBJ2-2	TGCAGTGCTAGAGATTTCAATGCTACAGGGACCGGGGAGCTGTTTTTT	CSARDFNATGTGELFF
TRBD2	15	TRBV2	many	TRBJ2-3	TGTGCCAGCAGTCCTAGCGGGGGACTCACAGATACGCAGTATTTT	CASSPSGGLTDTQYF
-	12	TRBV4-1	-	TRBJ1-2	TGCGCCAGCAGCCAAGGAATCCATGGCTACACCTTC	CASSQGIHGYTF
TRBD2	15	TRBV4-2	many	TRBJ2-5	TGTGCCAGCAGCCCCCACGGACTAGCGGAGGTAACCCAGTACTTC	CASSPHGLAEVTQYF
-	14	TRBV7-3	few	TRBJ1-1	TGTGCCAGCAGCTTAACAACGGCGAACACTGAAGCTTTCTTT	CASSLTTANTEAFF
-	14	TRBV6-4	many	TRBJ2-2	TGTGCCAGCAGTGTAGATCCTTTAACCGGGGAGCTGTTTTTT	CASSVDPLTGELFF
TRBD1	16	TRBV4-1	few	TRBJ1-2	TGCGCCAGCAGCCAAGAACAACGGGGACAGGGAGATGGCTACACCTTC	CASSQEQRGQGDGYTF
-	13	TRBV28	many	TRBJ2-7	TGTGCCAGCAAGGTACCGTCCTCCTACGAGCAGTACTTC	CASKVPSSYEQYF
-	12	TRBV3-1	many	TRBJ2-7	TGTGCCAGCAGCCAAGATCCCTACGAGCAGTACTTC	CASSQDPYEQYF
-	13	TRBV7-2	few	TRBJ2-1	TGTGCCAGCAGGGTATCCTCCTACAATGAGCAGTTCTTC	CASRVSSYNEQFF
-	14	TRBV7-2	-	TRBJ1-4	TGTGCCAGCAGTTACACAGGGCCAAATGAAAAACTGTTTTTT	CASSYTGPNEKLFF
-	12	TRBV30	many	TRBJ2-7	TGTGCCTGGAGCGCAGTTAACTACGAGCAGTACTTC	CAWSAVNYEQYF
-	15	TRBV18	-	TRBJ1-1	TGTGCCAGCTCACCGAGGATTTTACAGGGCGCTGAAGCTTTCTTT	CASSPRILQGAEAFF
TRBD1	12	TRBV4-3	-	TRBJ1-1	TGCGCCAGCAGCCGGGGACAGGGTGAAGCTTTCTTT	CASSRGQGEAFF
-	17	TRBV20-1	-	TRBJ2-1	TGCAGTGCTAGAGAAGGGTGGACCTCACCCATTTACAATGAGCAGTTCTTC	CSAREGWTSPIYNEQFF
-	12	TRBV4-2	many	TRBJ1-1	TGTGCCAGCAGCCACATAGACACTGAAGCTTTCTTT	CASSHIDTEAFF
-	15	TRBV7-2	many	TRBJ2-3	TGTGCCAGCAGCTTAGACCGGCGGCCGGCAGATACGCAGTATTTT	CASSLDRRPADTQYF
TRBD2	17	TRBV4-1	many	TRBJ2-3	TGCGCCAGCAGCCACCCCTGGGCGGGGGGGCAACCAGATACGCAGTATTTT	CASSHPWAGGQPDTQYF
TRBD1	18	TRBV7-2	few	TRBJ2-5	TGTGCCAGCAGATTAAACCGACAGGGGGCATTATCCGGGGAGACCCAGTACTTC	CASRLNRQGALSGETQYF
-	19	TRBV7-9	many	TRBJ1-2	TGTGCCAGCAGCCCGATACCGGGATCTGTGGACAGACCCATGGAGGGCTACACCTTC	CASSPIPGSVDRPMEGYTF
-	13	TRBV5-6	many	TRBJ1-2	TGTGCCAGCACCGATGGGAGGCGGCAAGGCTACACCTTC	CASTDGRRQGYTF
-	11	TRBV29-1	-	TRBJ2-7	TGCAGCGTTGATCCGGGGAACGAGCAGTACTTC	CSVDPGNEQYF
-	14	TRBV7-9	many	TRBJ1-1	TGTGCCAGCAGCTTTTTCAGGCAAAACACTGAAGCTTTCTTT	CASSFFRQNTEAFF
-	13	TRBV19	many	TRBJ1-5	TGTGCCAGTAGTATAGCTCCTTATCAGCCCCAGCATTTT	CASSIAPYQPQHF
-	16	TRBV18	many	TRBJ1-1	TGTGCCAGCTCACTCTCGGGGCAGGCAGGTGAGACTGAAGCTTTCTTT	CASSLSGQAGETEAFF
TRBD1	14	TRBV7-3	few	TRBJ2-5	TGTGCCAGCAGCTCAACAGGGGGTGAAGAGACCCAGTACTTC	CASSSTGGEETQYF
-	13	TRBV6-5	few	TRBJ2-3	TGTGCCAGCAGGCCGGCGGGCACAGATACGCAGTATTTT	CASRPAGTDTQYF
-	13	TRBV19	few	TRBJ1-1	TGTGCCAGTAGTGCCCGCTTGAACACTGAAGCTTTCTTT	CASSARLNTEAFF
-	11	TRBV5-5	few	TRBJ2-7	TGTGCCAGCAGCAGGGGGTTCGAGCAGTACTTC	CASSRGFEQYF
TRBD1	15	TRBV5-6	many	TRBJ1-5	TGTGCCAGCAGCCAAGCCGACAGGGGTTATCAGCCCCAGCATTTT	CASSQADRGYQPQHF
-	14	TRBV7-2	-	TRBJ1-5	TGTGCCAGCAGCTTAGCCCATAGCAATCAGCCCCAGCATTTT	CASSLAHSNQPQHF
-	14	TRBV25-1	-	TRBJ2-2	TGTGCCAGCCGGGACTCTTCGAACACCGGGGAGCTGTTTTTT	CASRDSSNTGELFF
-	14	TRBV10-3	many	TRBJ1-5	TGTGCCATCAGTGATCGTGGTGCTGGCCAGCCCCAGCATTTT	CAISDRGAGQPQHF
TRBD2	16	TRBV6-4	few	TRBJ2-1	TGTGCCAGCAGTGACTCGACTAGCGGCTCCTACAATGAGCAGTTCTTC	CASSDSTSGSYNEQFF
-	14	TRBV4-1	few	TRBJ2-1	TGCGCCAGCAGCCCCGTGGCAGGATACAATGAGCAGTTCTTC	CASSPVAGYNEQFF
-	10	TRBV6-1	many	TRBJ1-5	TGTGCCAGCAGTGTCCGGCCCCAGCATTTT	CASSVRPQHF
-	14	TRBV29-1	-	TRBJ2-6	TGCAGCGTTGTGTTTCGGAGCGGGGCCAACGTCCTGACTTTC	CSVVFRSGANVLTF